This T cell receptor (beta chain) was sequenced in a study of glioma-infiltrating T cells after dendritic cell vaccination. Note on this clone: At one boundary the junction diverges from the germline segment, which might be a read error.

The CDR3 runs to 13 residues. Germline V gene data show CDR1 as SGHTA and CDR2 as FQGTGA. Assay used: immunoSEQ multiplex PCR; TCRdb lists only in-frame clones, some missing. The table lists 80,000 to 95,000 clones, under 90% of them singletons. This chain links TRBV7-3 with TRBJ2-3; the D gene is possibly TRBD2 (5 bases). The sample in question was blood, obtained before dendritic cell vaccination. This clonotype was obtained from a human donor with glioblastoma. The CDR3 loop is CASSPNSRGEAVF. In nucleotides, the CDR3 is TGTGCCAGCAGCCCCAACAGTCGGGGAGAAGCAGTATTT.